This T cell receptor beta chain was profiled in a study of CD8+ T cells in alopecia areata. On the study more broadly: Administration of oral tofacitinib to treated patients was at 5 to 10 mg twice daily. Notes on the study in general: Affected lesional scalp, above all in alopecia totalis/universalis, was more clonal than normal scalp. Administration of tofacitinib significantly diminished scalp clonality and expanded CD8+ clones within the top 100.

RNA was isolated and reverse transcribed to cDNA, the sequencing template. Sequenced by immunoSEQ multiplex PCR; TCRdb stores in-frame clones only, minus some. The sample lists some 150,000 clones, about three fifths seen once, with 16% in the top ten. This CDR3 is 15 amino acids long. Germline CDR1 is LGHNA and CDR2 is YNFKEQ. The ends were cut back, 3 bases at V and 4 bases at J, with 12 bases in the middle. For this clone: Its antigen is undetermined.

Treatment given: oral pan-JAK inhibitor, 5-10 mg twice daily. Those with alopecia areata gave lesional scalp punch biopsies and peripheral blood. This chain connects TRBV4-2 to TRBJ2-2, with D perhaps matching TRBD1 (5 bases). Specimen: CD4+ T cells sorted from blood, collected at approximately week 60, from a patient treated with tofacitinib. The receptor comes from a human donor with alopecia areata. CDR3 loop: CASSHALGATGELFF. CDR3 DNA: TGTGCCAGCAGCCACGCCCTTGGGGCCACCGGGGAGCTGTTTTTT.